The 18 T cell receptor beta chains given below trace back to one sample, sequenced in a study of OX40 agonist ivuxolimab in advanced cancers. Libraries were prepared through the immunoSEQ multiplex PCR assay. Held by TCRdb, this immuneACCESS table contains in-frame sequences only and omits some clones. Under half of the omission traces to an unresolved V gene where checked; the cause of the rest is unknown. In this sample the table shows about 50,000 clones, over 75% of which occur a single time. The ten largest make up about 56% of the sample. The input for sequencing was CD4+ or CD8+ T cells sorted from blood, taken in a trial of the OX40 agonist ivuxolimab. The receptors stem from an adult with an advanced solid tumor such as melanoma, head and neck, liver or kidney cancer.

This clone was found a few times. V gene TRBV5-1 combines with J gene TRBJ2-7, with unresolved D. The CDR3 contains 12 residues. Trimming removed 7 bases from V and 0 bases from J, with 8 bases in between. Germline V gene data show CDR1 as SGHRS and CDR2 as YFSETQ. The CDR3 region has the DNA TGCGCCAGCCGAGACTTCTCCTACGAGCAGTACTTC. Its translation: CASRDFSYEQYF.

The rearrangement joins TRBV18 to TRBJ2-5; no definite D call. Trimming took 2 bases from V and 2 from J, leaving 3 bases between them. The CDR3 sequence is 12 residues long. Germline assignment: CDR1 KGHSH and CDR2 LQKENI. CDR3 sequence reads: CASSPSQETQYF. The CDR3 coding sequence is TGTGCCAGCTCACCAAGTCAAGAGACCCAGTACTTC.

V usage is TRBV29-1 and J usage is TRBJ1-1; 7 nucleotides agree with TRBD1. CDR3 length: 13 amino acids. Germline-derived CDR1 and CDR2 are SQVTM and ANQGSEA. Germline trimming cut 5 bases from V and 8 bases from J; bases unmatched to any gene: 11. The DNA for the CDR3 is TGCAGCGTTCCGGACAGGTCTCACTCCGAAGCTTTCTTT. Translation gives CSVPDRSHSEAFF.

A single count supports this clone. The chain employs TRBV9 and TRBJ2-2, with 15 bases fitting TRBD2. V dropped 0 bases and J dropped 0; count of bases not matched to a gene: 6. Germline-derived CDR1 and CDR2 are SGDLS and YYNGEE. CDR3 length: 20 residues. This CDR3 is CASSVEGLAGGHANTGELFF. CDR3 coding DNA: TGTGCCAGCAGCGTAGAGGGACTAGCGGGGGGACACGCGAACACCGGGGAGCTGTTTTTT.

The V gene is TRBV10-3, the J gene TRBJ1-1, with no clear D. The V end lost 0 bases, the J end lost 5 bases, and 7 bases lay between the germline ends. Germline V gene lookup returns CDR1 ENHRY and CDR2 SYGVKD. This CDR3 is 13 amino acids long. In nucleotides, the CDR3 is TGTGCCATCAGTGAGTCGGAGCCTACTGAAGCTTTCTTT. Protein: CAISESEPTEAFF.

The gene calls are TRBV4-2 and TRBJ1-6, with a weak D call TRBD1 (5 bases). The V gene's germline CDR1 is LGHNA and CDR2 YNFKEQ. The CDR3 is 17 residues long. Trimming took 3 bases from V and 5 from J, leaving 17 bases between them. The CDR3 protein is CASSHPEGQGDNSPLHF. The DNA of the CDR3 is TGTGCCAGCAGCCACCCCGAGGGGCAGGGAGATAATTCACCCCTCCACTTT.

This clone was picked up one time. The chain has TRBV6-1 and TRBJ2-3; D is possibly TRBD1 (6 bases). The CDR3 is 13 residues long. Germline V gene lookup returns CDR1 MNHNS and CDR2 SASEGT. Trimming pared 4 bases from V and 5 bases from J, leaving 10 bases between. The CDR3 loop is CASSGQGLDTQYF. CDR3 coding DNA: TGTGCCAGCAGTGGGCAGGGGTTAGATACGCAGTATTTT.

The chain links TRBV6-7 to TRBJ2-1, with D perhaps matching TRBD1 or TRBD2 (5 bases each). TRBV6-7 is placed among ORFs of uncertain function. Trimming shortened V by 6 bases and J by 0 bases, and 15 bases separated the two germline ends. This CDR3 spans 16 amino acids. The chain's CDR3 is CASSDTGTCSYNEQFF. The CDR3 region has the DNA TGTGCCAGCAGCGACACCGGGACGTGCTCCTACAATGAGCAGTTCTTC.

The table lists this clone with a few counts. The rearrangement links TRBV5-1 to TRBJ2-7, with D perhaps matching TRBD2 (6 bases). This CDR3 is 14 amino acids long. V was clipped by 4 bases and J by 0 bases, with 11 bases between them. In germline, CDR1 is SGHRS, CDR2 YFSETQ. CDR3 protein: CASSPRDFSYEQYF. The CDR3 DNA follows: TGCGCCAGCAGCCCGCGGGACTTCTCCTACGAGCAGTACTTC. The variable domain in full, completed from reference TRBV5-1 and TRBJ2-7, reads KAGVTQTPRYLIKTRGQQVTLSCSPISGHRSVSWYQQTPGQGLQFLFEYFSETQRNKGNFPGRFSGRQFSNSRSEMNVSTLELGDSALYLCASSPRDFSYEQYFGPGTRLTVT.

Only one count was recorded for this clone. The chain combines TRBV9 with TRBJ1-3; the D gene is possibly TRBD1 (6 bases). CDR1 is SGDLS and CDR2 is YYNGEE in the germline V gene. V was trimmed by 3 bases and J by 2 bases, leaving 12 bases between them. CDR3 length: 15 amino acids. CDR3 nucleotides: TGTGCCAGCAGCGCCACAGGGTCCGCTGGAAACACCATATATTTT. Protein product: CASSATGSAGNTIYF.

V and J are TRBV6-1 and TRBJ1-5, with TRBD1 as a possible D gene (5 bases). Germline V CDR1 and CDR2: MNHNS, SASEGT. Trimming left V 1 base short and J 0 bases short, with 7 bases between. The CDR3 spans 15 residues. CDR3 protein: CASSEGQFSNQPQHF. The CDR3 DNA is TGTGCCAGCAGTGAAGGACAGTTTAGCAATCAGCCCCAGCATTTT.

V and J are TRBV9 and TRBJ1-2; D unresolved. The V end lost 0 bases, the J end lost 4 bases, and 10 bases lay between the germline ends. The germline V gene has CDR1 SGDLS and CDR2 YYNGEE. This CDR3 is 14 amino acids long. In DNA, the CDR3 is TGTGCCAGCAGCGTAGAGAATCAGGCCTATGGCTACACCTTC. Translated: CASSVENQAYGYTF.

The chain employs TRBV28 and TRBJ2-5; possibly TRBD1 for D (5 bases). V was trimmed by 5 bases and J by 4 bases, leaving 20 bases between them. The CDR3 spans 16 residues. Germline V gives CDR1 MDHEN, CDR2 SYDVKM. The DNA of the CDR3 is TGTGCCAGCAGTCTATTGGTTAGGGGTGTTGGAGAGACCCAGTACTTC. This translates into CASSLLVRGVGETQYF. Complete variable domain (other parts from reference TRBV28 and TRBJ2-5): DVKVTQSSRYLVKRTGEKVFLECVQDMDHENMFWYRQDPGLGLRLIYFSYDVKMKEKGDIPEGYSVSREKKERFSLILESASTNQTSMYLCASSLLVRGVGETQYFGPGTRLLVL.

The V call is TRBV5-1, the J call TRBJ2-5; 12 nucleotides agree with TRBD2. CDR1 and CDR2 from the germline V gene are SGHRS and YFSETQ. V lost 3 bases to trimming and J lost 5 bases; unmatched junction nucleotides: 5. The CDR3 runs 15 residues. The CDR3 DNA is TGCGCCAGCAGCTCCGGACTAGCGGGGTTGGAGACCCAGTACTTC. This sequence encodes CASSSGLAGLETQYF.

This clone was counted once. V is TRBV6-1 and J is TRBJ1-5, with 7 bases fitting TRBD1. The germline V gene has CDR1 MNHNS and CDR2 SASEGT. V trimming: 8 bases; J trimming: 2 bases; junction bases outside the gene matches: 0. The CDR3 totals 12 residues. CDR3 protein: CASDRGNQPQHF. CDR3 sequence (DNA): TGTGCCAGCGACAGGGGCAATCAGCCCCAGCATTTT.

This chain connects TRBV28 to TRBJ1-2; D is unresolved. This CDR3 is built from 15 residues. CDR1 and CDR2 from the germline V gene are MDHEN and SYDVKM. V was trimmed by 3 bases and J by 8 bases, leaving 19 bases between them. Here the CDR3 reads CASSLATLLVGGYTF. The CDR3 DNA reads as TGTGCCAGCAGTTTGGCAACCCTCCTAGTGGGGGGCTACACCTTC.

CDR3 sequence: CASSVGEDTDTQYF. The CDR3 DNA sequence: TGTGCCAGCAGTGTCGGGGAAGACACAGATACGCAGTATTTT. J is TRBJ2-3 and V is TRBV6-4; D possibly corresponds to TRBD2 (5 bases). V was trimmed by 4 bases and J by 2 bases, leaving 10 bases between them. The CDR3 runs to 14 residues. Germline V gives CDR1 MRHNA, CDR2 SNTAGT.

This clone is a singleton in its sample. The genes are TRBV19 and TRBJ1-1; D may be TRBD1 (5 bases). CDR1 is LNHDA and CDR2 is SQIVND in the germline V gene (reference sequence). Deletions cut 6 bases from V and 8 bases from J, with 10 bases between. The CDR3 has 11 residues. This chain's CDR3 is CASRKNREAFF. In DNA form, the CDR3 reads TGTGCCAGTAGAAAAAACAGGGAAGCTTTCTTT.